This entry describes one T cell receptor beta chain. The data belong to a study of blood T cell repertoires in COVID-19. The CDR3 is 14 residues long. With 6 bases clipped from V and 0 bases from J, the junction kept 5 bases outside the gene matches. Germline V gene lookup returns CDR1 LGHDT and CDR2 YNNKEL (reference sequence). Sequencing was performed with immunoSEQ multiplex PCR; in TCRdb, only in-frame clones are kept and a portion is missing. The sample includes 150,000 to 190,000 clones, more than 65% of them seen just once. The clonotype comes from a woman aged 45 to 65 with acute or convalescent COVID-19. The rearrangement uses TRBV3-1 (or the pseudogene TRBV3-2) and TRBJ2-7; 7 nucleotides line up with TRBD2. Sequenced material: peripheral blood. This chain's CDR3 is CASSRSGLSYEQYF. The CDR3 DNA follows: TGTGCCAGCAGTCGTAGCGGGCTCTCCTACGAGCAGTACTTC.